The entry below describes one T cell receptor beta chain. There is no known antigen for this receptor. Per-base quality was not reported, and no clone a single base away is much larger than it. The same CDR3 also results from other DNA sequences found in this sample. TCRbeta CDR3 regions were amplified from genomic DNA using the immunoSEQ Assay, a bias-controlled multiplex PCR. As for how the authors treated the data: Nucleated cell counts per sample were estimated from amplification of reference gene primers within the assay. To quantify the absolute abundance of each unique TCRbeta CDR3 rearrangement, sequence reads were collapsed and filtered. For each sample, productive Simpson clonality was calculated as the square root of Simpson's diversity index across productive rearrangements. TCRdb took this table from immuneACCESS and kept in-frame rearrangements with V and J called. Such tables lack part of the clones; where checked against another copy, unresolved V genes explain under half of the gap, and the rest is unexplained. The DNA gave D and trimming, while V, J and clone size come from that table. The sample profile shows 300,000 to 400,000 clones; over 90% of them were found once. Around 3.9% of the sample is held by the ten biggest clonotypes.

The sample belongs to a study of blood T cell repertoires in COVID-19 (dated by TCRdb to about 2020). As for the study more broadly: Collaborator samples came from the United States, Italy and Spain and covered acute and convalescent phases of COVID-19. The prospective study material was composed of cDNA or gDNA derived from T cells, B-cell-depleted T cells, or PBMCs. Deeply sampled blood TCRbeta repertoires from subjects exposed to, actively infected with, or recovered from COVID-19 were included in the dataset. The repertoires were released in a freely available public database intended as a resource for research on the immune response to SARS-CoV-2. The samples were drawn from the first 160 participants of the ongoing ImmuneRACE study and from 1,254 subjects provided by 6 global collaborators. Nearly every sample came with metadata listing a de-identified subject ID, COVID-19 status, age in years and sex. Where HLA class I and class II types were available, the types were taken from metadata supplied by the sample provider, not from assay-based typing.

Overall results and qualifications from the work: The amount of clinical and demographic metadata varied by source and participant and was provided uncurated.

In the germline V gene, CDR1 corresponds to KGHSH and CDR2 to LQKENI. The CDR3 sequence holds 14 residues, the cysteine and phenylalanine included. The sequence is cut down to CDR3 DNA, 42 bases in frame from base 1. V is clipped by 2 bases and J by 8 bases, and the sequence between their germline boundaries is 10 bases long. In the prospective study, participants were about 18 to 95 years old, resided in approximately 25 geographic areas of the United States, and were enrolled through a virtual design. To assign participants to cohorts, the prospective study relied on clinical history that participants themselves reported in a screening survey and a study questionnaire. Exposed participants had been in contact, within 2 weeks of entering the study, with a person who had a PCR-confirmed or clinician-diagnosed case of COVID-19. In the prospective study, whole blood, serum and a nasopharyngeal or oropharyngeal swab were collected from each participant by mobile phlebotomists. Prospective study participants could optionally give additional blood draws and questionnaires over an approximately two-month period. Before DNA extraction, blood samples from the prospective study were shipped at room temperature or frozen.

This TCR derives from a woman in her thirties who had been exposed to COVID-19. Sequencing was done on a sample of PBMCs or T cells enriched from blood (not recorded which). The rearrangement joined TRBV18 to TRBJ1-6, with TRBD1 as a weak D call on 5 bases. Read as DNA, the sequence is TGTGCCAGCTCACCAACGGGGGGGGATTCACCCCTCCACTTT. Its product reads: CASSPTGGDSPLHF.